This TCR beta chain was documented in a study of early T cells in non-severe SARS-CoV-2 infection (dated by TCRdb to the early 2020s). The study in broad terms: Because TCR sequencing was done on bulk RNA from unsorted whole blood, the alpha and beta chains could not be paired.

The study was a case-control design nested within a healthcare worker cohort in London, UK, with weekly nasopharyngeal swab PCR tests and blood sampling. Healthcare workers were recruited during the week of the UK lockdown, between 23 and 31 March 2020, and followed weekly for up to roughly 15 weeks. Library prep was done by 5' RACE. Sequencing used a NextSeq 500. Unique molecular identifiers were attached to individual cDNA molecules in the TCR library protocol so that sequencing error and PCR bias could be corrected. Both TCR alpha and beta chains were sequenced, and tight co-correlation was observed between alpha and beta sequence abundances in each sample. Per the original workflow: V gene, J gene and CDR3 annotation of TCR sequences was performed with Decombinator V4. TCRs were defined as expanded if a significant change between any two time points was detected under a Poisson model with p below 0.0001. Abundances of TCRs were expressed as counts per million after normalisation to the total number of TCRs sequenced in each sample. MAIT TCRs were defined by TRAV1-2 paired with TRAJ12, TRAJ20 or TRAJ33, and iNKT TCRs by TRAV10 paired with TRAJ18. VDJdb, accessed on 1 November 2021, was searched for TCRs annotated for CMV, EBV and SARS-CoV-2, and TCRs annotated for more than one antigen were excluded. TCRdb took the public reads, trimmed them with fastp at Q25, ran MiXCR for clone calling and kept in-frame beta chains. Duplicate CDR3 protein sequences are folded into a single record with the most common DNA and genes. Clone size and V and J calls follow TCRdb, not the original study. The sample contains roughly 50,000 distinct CDR3 sequences, about 9.3% of them found a single time. The ten largest clones capture 15% of the sample.

Study-level results and caveats: VDJdb matching was skewed toward anti-spike CD8 responses and likely underestimated virus-specific expansions, missing private and CD4 specificities.

Concerning this clonotype: The clone's antigen remains unknown. No base-level quality is on record; no much larger clone is a single base apart.

Reading the germline V gene gives CDR1 MNHNS and CDR2 SASEGT. The CDR3 runs 14 amino acids, cysteine and phenylalanine included. Of all the DNA, just the CDR3 is kept, 42 bases in frame from base 1. Trimming costs V 0 bases and J 5 bases, and their ends lie 10 bases apart. The V and J segments used are TRBV6-1 and TRBJ1-2; a tentative D match to TRBD1 spans 6 bases. The sequence was collected from an adult who was a healthcare worker with PCR-confirmed SARS-CoV-2 infection or an uninfected control (not recorded which). The sample was whole blood. The CDR3 region has the sequence CASSEAGGRYGYTF. The sequenced DNA is TGTGCCAGCAGTGAAGCAGGGGGAAGGTATGGCTACACCTTC.